This T cell receptor beta chain appears in the sequencing data of a study of cytomegalovirus exposure and HLA in healthy donors. Findings and caveats of the study: Later on, a genetic analysis was performed. It linked a missense variant in DCLRE1C with V- and J-gene trimming of TCR beta. Sequencing likely generated an artifact that appeared as a cluster of highly shared sequence variants.

PCR amplification relied on 60 Vbeta primers (plus 13 Jbeta primers). Assay: immunoSEQ multiplex PCR; the TCRdb copy retains only in-frame clones and omits some. This table holds 100,000 to 120,000 clones, around 84% found once. It was healthy bone marrow donors who served as donors. In this sample, this clone turned up a few times. The antigen is undetermined. This CDR3 contains 16 residues. Germline assignment: CDR1 LGHNA and CDR2 YSLEER. V was cut by 0 bases and J by 5 bases, with 14 bases left in between. This sequence joins TRBV4-3 and TRBJ2-1, with TRBD2 as a possible D gene (5 bases). Sequencing was done on a sample of PBMCs. This receptor was identified in a young man in good health and CMV-seronegative. The CDR3: CASSQDLRAVHNEQFF. CDR3 sequence (DNA): TGCGCCAGCAGCCAAGATTTACGAGCGGTTCACAATGAGCAGTTCTTC.